This T cell receptor (beta chain) was recorded in a study of identical twins. TCRdb reprocessed the 5' RACE reads via MiXCR and lists one record per CDR3 protein. The table records 450,000 to 650,000 distinct CDR3 sequences, 13% to 15% of them present only once. Germline V gene lookup returns CDR1 LGHDT and CDR2 YNNKEL (reference sequence). The junction had 8 bases not matched to a gene; V was cut back by 0 bases and J by 3 bases. This CDR3 region has 17 residues. This clonotype has more than one count but fewer than ten. This sample also appeared in a second study, on yellow fever vaccine responses in identical twins.

The receptor's source is a woman aged 18 to 35 in good health. The sample was CD4+ T cells sorted from blood. This chain links TRBV3-1 with TRBJ2-5; 9 bases match TRBD1. The DNA for the CDR3 is TGTGCCAGCAGCCAAGAGATTTTGGGACAGGGAAAAGAGACCCAGTACTTC. Its translation: CASSQEILGQGKETQYF.